This is a list of T cell receptor beta chains from one sample in a study of T cells in Graves' hyperthyroidism and ophthalmopathy. TCRdb reprocessed the multiplex PCR reads with MiXCR, giving one entry per CDR3 protein. The data hold hundreds of thousands of distinct CDR3 sequences, with about 20% observed a single time. Material: blood. The origin of the receptors is a man aged 35 to 55 with Graves' ophthalmopathy. Each CDR3 is given with its conserved first and last residue. Each record gives: J gene, V gene, D gene, clone size, CDR3 DNA, CDR3 protein. The D gene is left open where the match is weak. Not all rows give a size; the values are once, few, many and, for expanded clones, a class.

TRBJ2-3 | TRBV11-1 | TRBD1 | many | TGTGCCAGCAGCAGGACAGGGGGGGAAGGGCTGCAGTATTTT | CASSRTGGEGLQYF
TRBJ1-6 | TRBV11-1 | - | - | TGTGCCAGCAGCTTCGACAGACCGTCACCCCTCCACTTT | CASSFDRPSPLHF
TRBJ1-4 | TRBV30 | TRBD1 | once | TGTGCCTGGAGTGTGACAGGGGCACTGCCTGGACTGTTTTTT | CAWSVTGALPGLFF
TRBJ2-1 | TRBV30 | - | many | TGTGCCTGGAGTGTACTATGGGGCGAGCAGTTCTTC | CAWSVLWGEQFF
TRBJ1-3 | TRBV5-1 | - | few | TGTGCCAGCAGCTTGGGGGGAAAGCCTGGAAACACCATATATTTT | CASSLGGKPGNTIYF
TRBJ2-1 | TRBV20-1 | - | - | TGCAGTGCTAGCTGGCAGGGGACATCCTACAATGAGCAGTTCTTC | CSASWQGTSYNEQFF
TRBJ1-5 | TRBV27 | - | once | TGTGCCAGCAGTTTAAATGCGTTCCCAAATCAGCCCCAGCATTTT | CASSLNAFPNQPQHF
TRBJ2-6 | TRBV29-1 | - | - | TGCAGCGTAACCAGCTCTGGGGCCAACGTCCTGACTTTC | CSVTSSGANVLTF
TRBJ2-1 | TRBV6-5 | - | - | TGTGCCAGCAGTTACCCTAGGGGGGGAGCCCTTGACCATGAGCAGTTCTTC | CASSYPRGGALDHEQFF
TRBJ1-2 | TRBV30 | TRBD1 | - | TGTGCCTGGATGGGAGCAGGGGGCGGGTATGGCTACACCTTC | CAWMGAGGGYGYTF
TRBJ1-5 | TRBV30 | - | - | TGTGCCTGGAGCAACGGTATATTCCAGCATTTT | CAWSNGIFQHF
TRBJ2-5 | TRBV5-1 | - | - | TGCGCCAGCAGCTTGGCCCGGGCGGGGCGGCAAGAGACCCAGTACTTC | CASSLARAGRQETQYF
TRBJ2-3 | TRBV28 | - | - | TGTGCCAGCGGCAAACCGTATACGCAGTATTTT | CASGKPYTQYF
TRBJ2-3 | TRBV14 | - | - | TGTGCCAGCAGCCAAGATAGGGGTTTCACAGATACGCAGTATTTT | CASSQDRGFTDTQYF
TRBJ2-7 | TRBV2 | TRBD1 | many | TGTGCCAGCAGCCCCGGGACAGGGACCTACGAGCAGTACTTC | CASSPGTGTYEQYF
TRBJ1-5 | TRBV7-8 | - | - | TGTGCCAGCAGCTTACGCCGGCTGGGGTTTGGTTTTCAGCCCCAGCATTTT | CASSLRRLGFGFQPQHF
TRBJ2-3 | TRBV28 | - | - | TGTGCCAGCAGTTTAGTGGGGGTGGATACGCAGTATTTT | CASSLVGVDTQYF
TRBJ2-3 | TRBV7-2 | - | - | TGTGCCAGCAGCCCCTCAGGGTCAGATACGCAGTATTTT | CASSPSGSDTQYF
TRBJ2-3 | TRBV24-1 | TRBD1 | few | TGTGCCACCAGTACACGGATCGGGACAGCTTTCACAGATACGCAGTATTTT | CATSTRIGTAFTDTQYF
TRBJ1-1 | TRBV14 | TRBD1 | many | TGTGCCAGCAGCCTCAGGACAGGGGGCCACACTGAAGCTTTCTTT | CASSLRTGGHTEAFF
TRBJ2-3 | TRBV12-3/TRBV12-4 | TRBD2 | - | TGTGCCAGCACACGGACTAGCGGGAGCGTCATAGGTAGAGATACGCAGTATTTT | CASTRTSGSVIGRDTQYF
TRBJ2-2 | TRBV12-3/TRBV12-4 | - | few | TGTGCCAGCAGTCAACAGGATAGGGACACCGGGGAGCTGTTTTTT | CASSQQDRDTGELFF
TRBJ2-1 | TRBV20-1 | TRBD2 | many | TGCAGTGCTCCCCCGGGACTAGCGGGAAAGGATGAGCAGTTCTTC | CSAPPGLAGKDEQFF
TRBJ2-2 | TRBV5-1 | - | many | TGCGCCAGCAGCTTGGCGGGCCGGGGGGCTGCGAACACCGGGGAGCTGTTTTTT | CASSLAGRGAANTGELFF
TRBJ2-3 | TRBV5-6 | - | - | TGTGCCAGCAGCTTGTTTGCGGCTACGCAGTATTTT | CASSLFAATQYF
TRBJ2-1 | TRBV10-3 | TRBD1 | few | TGTGCCATCAGTGAGGCCTCGACAGGGTATGAGCAGTTCTTC | CAISEASTGYEQFF
TRBJ2-1 | TRBV5-1 | TRBD2 | many | TGCGCCAGCAGCTCTAGCGGGAGGCACAATGAGCAGTTCTTC | CASSSSGRHNEQFF
TRBJ1-6 | TRBV5-1 | - | few | TGCGCCAGCAGCCTTAACACGCGGGGCTATAATTCACCCCTCCACTTT | CASSLNTRGYNSPLHF
TRBJ1-6 | TRBV2 | - | few | TGTGCCAGCAGTGCGGCCCATACAAATTCACCCCTCCACTTT | CASSAAHTNSPLHF
TRBJ2-7 | TRBV2 | TRBD1 | few | TGTGCCAGCAGGGACACCGGGACAGGCTCCTACGAGCAGTACTTC | CASRDTGTGSYEQYF
TRBJ2-1 | TRBV20-1 | TRBD2 | many | TGCAGTGCTCGACCCTGGACTAGCGGGAGTTACAATGAGCAGTTCTTC | CSARPWTSGSYNEQFF
TRBJ2-1 | TRBV11-2 | TRBD2 | - | TGTGCCAGCAGCTTGGAGGGCGGGAGGGCCCATGAGCAGTTCTTC | CASSLEGGRAHEQFF
TRBJ1-6 | TRBV20-1 | - | few | TGCAGTGCTAGAGATAGACAGTCGTTTTATAATTCACCCCTCCACTTT | CSARDRQSFYNSPLHF
TRBJ1-5 | TRBV28 | TRBD1 | - | TGTGCCAGCAGAGGAAACAGGGGGAAGGCCCCGGGTCAGCCCCAGCATTTT | CASRGNRGKAPGQPQHF
TRBJ1-2 | TRBV20-1 | - | - | TGCAGTGCTACCCTTGGAGGGGGGTCGAACTATGGCTACACCTTC | CSATLGGGSNYGYTF